A selection of T cell receptor beta chains follows, all from one sample in a study of T cell responses to AZD1222 COVID-19 vaccine. Repertoires were generated with immunoSEQ multiplex PCR, while TCRdb's copy carries only in-frame clones and drops some. Of tens of thousands of clones listed, more than 80% are singletons. The sample was peripheral blood, taken on day 0 of AZD1222 vaccination. All receptors derive from an adult in good health. The CDR3 runs from the conserved cysteine through the conserved F or W. D genes are given only for firm matches. A clone size is listed for some rows: how often the clone was seen (once, few, many), or a class if it is expanded.

V gene	clone size	J gene	D gene	CDR3 DNA	CDR3 protein
TRBV18	.	TRBJ1-6	.	TGTGCCAGCTCCCCCTCGGCGGGCAGGGCTAATTCACCCCTCCACTTT	CASSPSAGRANSPLHF
TRBV5-6	.	TRBJ1-5	.	TGTGCCAGCAGCTTCGGGAACCTTAATCAGCCCCAGCATTTT	CASSFGNLNQPQHF
TRBV6-1	.	TRBJ1-1	.	TGTGCCAGCAGTGAGGACGGATTCACTGAAGCTTTCTTT	CASSEDGFTEAFF
TRBV7-2	.	TRBJ2-5	.	TGTGCCAGCAGTTCCAGTTGGGGGCAAGAGACCCAGTACTTC	CASSSSWGQETQYF
TRBV19	once	TRBJ1-5	TRBD1	TGTGCCAGTAGAAATCCCGGGACAGGGGTGATTAGCAATCAGCCCCAGCATTTT	CASRNPGTGVISNQPQHF
TRBV7-9	.	TRBJ2-1	.	TGTGCCAGCAGCTTTTTGAAGGAGCAGTTCTTC	CASSFLKEQFF
TRBV10-3	.	TRBJ1-6	.	TGTGCCATCAGTGCAGGAGCCACAGGCAATTCACCCCTCCACTTT	CAISAGATGNSPLHF
TRBV12-3/TRBV12-4	.	TRBJ2-7	TRBD1	TGTGCCAGCGACACAGGGGACAGTGACGAGCAGTACTTC	CASDTGDSDEQYF
TRBV12-5	.	TRBJ1-5	.	TGTGCTAGTGGTGCCGCGGGGGGCGGTCAGCCCCAGCATTTT	CASGAAGGGQPQHF
TRBV5-5	.	TRBJ1-6	.	TGTGCCAGCAGCTTGGAGGGATCTGTGTATTCACCCCTCCACTTT	CASSLEGSVYSPLHF
TRBV10-3	.	TRBJ1-5	.	TGTGCCATCAGTGATAATAAGGGGGGAGGTCAGCCCCAGCATTTT	CAISDNKGGGQPQHF
TRBV7-2	.	TRBJ1-2	TRBD1	TGTGCCAGCAGCCAAGACAACAGGGGGCGAGATGGCTACACCTTC	CASSQDNRGRDGYTF
TRBV27	.	TRBJ2-3	.	TGTGCCAGCAGTTTATCAGGCCTCCGGGAGACAGATACGCAGTATTTT	CASSLSGLRETDTQYF
TRBV7-2	.	TRBJ1-6	.	TGTGCCAGCAGCTTGATTGGTAATAGTAATTCACCCCTCCACTTT	CASSLIGNSNSPLHF
TRBV6-5	.	TRBJ2-7	.	TGTGCCAGCAGGCACAGGGAATACGAGCAGTACTTC	CASRHREYEQYF
TRBV4-1	few	TRBJ1-5	.	TGCGCCAGCAGCCAGGCCCCCTCAGGGGGCAATCAGCCCCAGCATTTT	CASSQAPSGGNQPQHF
TRBV7-2	.	TRBJ1-2	.	TGTGCCAGCAGCCCTTCCTGGGGGGACTATGGCTACACCTTC	CASSPSWGDYGYTF
TRBV4-2	.	TRBJ2-2	TRBD2	TGTGCCAGCAGCCAGGAGGTGGGGACTAGCGGGAGTGCCGGGGAGCTGTTTTTT	CASSQEVGTSGSAGELFF
TRBV28	.	TRBJ1-2	TRBD1	TGTGCCAGCCGGGACAGGGGGCGGGGCGCCTATGGCTACACCTTC	CASRDRGRGAYGYTF
TRBV7-9	.	TRBJ1-5	.	TGTGCCAGCAGCCAAGACAGCAATCAGCCCCAGCATTTT	CASSQDSNQPQHF
TRBV5-5	.	TRBJ1-5	.	TGTGCCAGCAGCTCGGGTGTGAGTAGCAATCAGCCCCAGCATTTT	CASSSGVSSNQPQHF
TRBV6-5	once	TRBJ1-2	.	TGTGCCAGCAGCCTCACAGGGAACTATGGCTACACCTTC	CASSLTGNYGYTF
TRBV19	.	TRBJ1-1	TRBD1	TGTGCCAGTAGGACAGGGCAGGCGAACACTGAAGCTTTCTTT	CASRTGQANTEAFF
TRBV15	.	TRBJ1-2	.	TGTGCCACCAGCAGAGTTGGGGACATAGGCTACACCTTC	CATSRVGDIGYTF
TRBV29-1	.	TRBJ2-5	.	TGCAGCGTTGAAAGGGGACAATTCCAAGAGACCCAGTACTTC	CSVERGQFQETQYF
TRBV28	few	TRBJ2-4	TRBD1	TGTGCCAGCAGTGTACAGGGGAAAGCCAAAAACATTCAGTACTTC	CASSVQGKAKNIQYF
TRBV27	.	TRBJ1-2	TRBD1	TGTGCCAGCAGTTTAGGAGGGACAGGGGGCCGCCATGGCTACACCTTC	CASSLGGTGGRHGYTF
TRBV6-5	.	TRBJ1-3	.	TGTGCCAGCAGACGGGACCGCGTCTCTGGAAACACCATATATTTT	CASRRDRVSGNTIYF
TRBV4-1	few	TRBJ1-4	.	TGCGCCAGCAGCCAAGATCAGGGTTGGGATGAAAAACTGTTTTTT	CASSQDQGWDEKLFF
TRBV4-3	few	TRBJ2-5	TRBD2	TGCGCCAGCAGCCAGACACTAGCGGACCAAGAGACCCAGTACTTC	CASSQTLADQETQYF
TRBV5-5	.	TRBJ1-4	.	TGTGCCAGCAGCCTCGCGCGCGTTAATGAAAAACTGTTTTTT	CASSLARVNEKLFF
TRBV19	.	TRBJ2-7	TRBD1	TGTGCCAGTAGTACCGGACAGGTTTTCGAGCAGTACTTC	CASSTGQVFEQYF
TRBV5-8	.	TRBJ2-7	TRBD1	TGTGCCAGCAGCCACAGGGGGCCGGACTACGAGCAGTACTTC	CASSHRGPDYEQYF
TRBV7-2	once	TRBJ2-2	.	TGTGCCAGCAGCTCCCAGGGACCCATTAAAAAGCTGTTTTTT	CASSSQGPIKKLFF
TRBV27	.	TRBJ1-5	.	TGTGCCAGCAGCCGACAGAACGGGCATCAGCCCCAGCATTTT	CASSRQNGHQPQHF
TRBV7-2	once	TRBJ2-3	.	TGTGCCAGCAGCTTAGGCTCCGGGCCCTGGGGCACAGATACGCAGTATTTT	CASSLGSGPWGTDTQYF
TRBV25-1	.	TRBJ1-3	.	TGTGCCAGCAGTGATCCGAACTCTGGAAACACCATATATTTT	CASSDPNSGNTIYF
TRBV2	.	TRBJ1-5	.	TGTGCCAGCAAGATGGGGGACGGAGATCAGCCCCAGCATTTT	CASKMGDGDQPQHF
TRBV19	.	TRBJ1-4	.	TGTGCCAGTAGTATAGATCGGACTTTTAAAGGGGAAAAACTGTTTTTT	CASSIDRTFKGEKLFF
TRBV6-5	.	TRBJ2-7	TRBD1	TGTGCCAGCTCTATGACAGGGGGCGAGCCCTACGAGCAGTACTTC	CASSMTGGEPYEQYF
TRBV10-2	few	TRBJ1-6	.	TGCGCCAGCAGTGAGGGCAGGGGACGGAGATCCTATAATTCACCCCTCCACTTT	CASSEGRGRRSYNSPLHF
TRBV2	.	TRBJ2-2	.	TGTGCCAGCAGTGTTATCGGGGAGCTGTTTTTT	CASSVIGELFF
TRBV3-1/TRBV3-2	.	TRBJ1-1	TRBD1	TGTGCCAGCACCCTTACAGGGGGTGAAGCTTTCTTT	CASTLTGGEAFF
TRBV7-8	.	TRBJ1-1	.	TGTGCCAGCAGCTTACTGGTTAACACTGAAGCTTTCTTT	CASSLLVNTEAFF
TRBV4-2	.	TRBJ1-1	.	TGTGCCAGCAGCCCACAGGGACGAACTGAAGCTTTCTTT	CASSPQGRTEAFF
TRBV28	.	TRBJ1-4	.	TGTGCCAGCAGCTGGGACGGGAGATATGAAAAACTGTTTTTT	CASSWDGRYEKLFF
TRBV19	.	TRBJ1-2	.	TGTGCCAGTAGTATATCGCCCCTCCTCCCGTATGGCTACACCTTC	CASSISPLLPYGYTF
TRBV7-9	.	TRBJ1-4	TRBD1	TGTGCCAGCAGCCGGGGGGGACAGGGTAATGAAAAACTGTTTTTT	CASSRGGQGNEKLFF
TRBV20-1	.	TRBJ2-1	TRBD2	TGCAGTGCTAGTGCCCTCGGGACTAGCGGGAGGGCGCGGGAAAATGAGCAGTTCTTC	CSASALGTSGRARENEQFF
TRBV5-5	.	TRBJ2-2	TRBD1	TGTGCCACCACAACTAGGCTTTGGACAGGGAACACCGGGGAGCTGTTTTTT	CATTTRLWTGNTGELFF
TRBV2	once	TRBJ2-7	.	TGTGCCAGCAGTGAAATTGGTTTGACAGGAGATAACTACGAGCAGTACTTC	CASSEIGLTGDNYEQYF
TRBV6-5	few	TRBJ1-1	TRBD1	TGTGCCAGCAGGGTCGGGGCGGACAGGGTTGCTTTCTTT	CASRVGADRVAFF
TRBV4-3	.	TRBJ2-2	.	TGCGCCAGCAGCCAACGGCTAGAAGCGGTCTCGGAGCTGTTTTTT	CASSQRLEAVSELFF
TRBV28	.	TRBJ2-5	.	TGTGCCAGCAGTTTAAGGCTAGCGATACAAGAGACCCAGTACTTC	CASSLRLAIQETQYF